These 9 T cell receptor beta chains came from one sample sequenced in a study of human T cells and chemical hapten exposure. TCRdb called the RACE reads again in MiXCR, with one record for every CDR3 protein. The sample gives a few hundred thousand distinct CDR3 sequences, approximately 5.8% of which show up once; around 8% is in the top ten. The time point denotes: pre-sensitization, week 0. Indicated treatment: therapeutic diphenylcyclopropenone sensitization with weekly scalp DPC. The sample in question was whole blood, obtained in connection with sensitization to the hapten diphenylcyclopropenone (DPC). Receptor source: a young woman with alopecia areata. Some clones in this sample may be carry-over from other donors' samples.

The chain recombines TRBV10-3 with TRBJ2-1, with 9 bases that match TRBD2. Losses at the gene ends were 6 bases for V and 8 bases for J; bases not matched to a gene: 8. This CDR3 comprises 14 residues. Germline values: CDR1 ENHRY, CDR2 SYGVKD. CDR3 coding DNA: TGTGCCATCAGAGAAAGCGGGGGGTCGGATGAGCAGTTCTTC. Residues: CAIRESGGSDEQFF.

This clonotype was recorded a few times. The chain uses TRBV25-1 and TRBJ1-6; D unclear. This CDR3 spans 15 amino acids. Germline V gene lookup returns CDR1 MGHDK and CDR2 SYGVNS. Trimming cost V 7 bases and J 4 bases, with 14 bases left between them. The CDR3 protein is CASMDLYGYNSPLHF. As DNA, the CDR3 is TGTGCCAGCATGGACCTGTACGGGTATAATTCACCCCTCCACTTT.

This clonotype was detected only a few times. The chain carries TRBV9 and TRBJ2-3; D call uncertain. The germline V and J ends were trimmed by 1 base and 4 bases, with 7 bases remaining between them. The germline gives CDR1 SGDLS, CDR2 YYNGEE. The CDR3 length is 13 residues. CDR3 DNA sequence: TGTGCCAGCAGCGTACAGGTAGCAGATACGCAGTATTTT. Translation gives CASSVQVADTQYF.

There are a few counts of this clonotype. The CDR3 region has the DNA TGTGCCAGCAGCTTAGACGGTTCCTACAATGAGCAGTTCTTC. Its protein is CASSLDGSYNEQFF. The V gene is TRBV11-3, the J gene TRBJ2-1, with D unresolved. Trimming removed 0 bases from V and 1 base from J, with 4 bases in between. The germline V gene has CDR1 SGHNT and CDR2 YENEEA. CDR3 length: 14 residues.

This clonotype was recorded a few times. The V and J genes are TRBV15 and TRBJ1-5; tentative D call: TRBD1 (5 bases). Germline CDR1 and CDR2: LNHNV and YYDKDF (reference sequence). V was cut by 3 bases and J by 4 bases, with 10 bases left in between. The CDR3 has 14 amino acids. CDR3 sequence reads: CATSRKPGNQPQHF. The CDR3 DNA reads TGTGCCACCAGCAGGAAGCCAGGGAATCAGCCCCAGCATTTT.

This clonotype was seen repeatedly, ten times or more. The chain links TRBV7-8 to TRBJ1-1; a weak D match, TRBD1 (5 bases). Trimming took 4 bases from V and 0 from J, leaving 9 bases between them. The germline CDR1 and CDR2 sequences are SGHVS and FQNEAQ. This CDR3 has 14 residues. CDR3 loop: CASSSRQLNTEAFF. The CDR3 nucleotides read TGTGCCAGCAGCTCAAGACAGTTGAACACTGAAGCTTTCTTT.

The rearrangement uses TRBV5-4 and TRBJ2-1; the D gene is possibly TRBD2 (7 bases). Germline V CDR1 and CDR2: SGHNT, YYREEE (reference sequence). The CDR3 has 15 amino acids. CDR3 nucleotide sequence: TGTGCTTTTGGGGGGGGACATACGAAATACAATGAGCAGTTCTTC. Translated: CAFGGGHTKYNEQFF.

This clonotype showed up just a few times. This rearrangement joins TRBV27 to TRBJ1-2, with 7 bases identical to TRBD1. This CDR3 contains 15 residues. CDR1 and CDR2 (germline): MNHEY, SMNVEV (reference sequence). With 0 bases clipped from V and 7 bases from J, the junction kept 8 bases outside the gene matches. As DNA, the CDR3 is TGTGCCAGCAGTTTATCAGGCTCAGGGGGTTCTGGCTACACCTTC. This sequence encodes CASSLSGSGGSGYTF.

This clonotype was seen many times. The chain links TRBV3-1 to TRBJ2-5; D is unclear. Trimming took 5 bases from V and 5 from J, leaving 15 bases between them. CDR1 and CDR2 from the germline V gene are LGHDT and YNNKEL (reference sequence). The CDR3 runs to 14 residues. The CDR3 region has the DNA TGTGCCAGCAGCGGCCCCCGGGCCGAGGAGACCCAGTACTTC. The encoded protein is CASSGPRAEETQYF.